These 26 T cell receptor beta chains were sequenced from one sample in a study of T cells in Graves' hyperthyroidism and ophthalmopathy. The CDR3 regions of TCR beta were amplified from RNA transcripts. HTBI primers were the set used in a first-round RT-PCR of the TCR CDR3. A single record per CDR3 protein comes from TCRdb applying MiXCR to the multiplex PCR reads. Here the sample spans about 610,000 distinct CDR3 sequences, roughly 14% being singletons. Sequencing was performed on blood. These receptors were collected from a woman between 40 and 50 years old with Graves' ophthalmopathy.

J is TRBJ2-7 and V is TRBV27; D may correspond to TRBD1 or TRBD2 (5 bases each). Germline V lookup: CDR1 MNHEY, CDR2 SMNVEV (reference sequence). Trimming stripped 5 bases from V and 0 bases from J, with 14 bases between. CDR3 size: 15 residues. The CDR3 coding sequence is TGTGCCAGCAGTCCCCAGGGACCGAGCTCCTACGAGCAGTACTTC. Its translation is CASSPQGPSSYEQYF.

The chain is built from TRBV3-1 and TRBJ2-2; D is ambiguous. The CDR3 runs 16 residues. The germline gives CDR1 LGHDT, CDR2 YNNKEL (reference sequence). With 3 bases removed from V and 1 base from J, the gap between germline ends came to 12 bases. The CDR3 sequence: CASSHRTQMNTGELFF. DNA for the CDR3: TGTGCCAGCAGCCACCGAACACAGATGAACACCGGGGAGCTGTTTTTT. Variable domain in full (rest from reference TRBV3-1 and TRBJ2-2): DTAVSQTPKYLVTQMGNDKSIKCEQNLGHDTMYWYKQDSKKFLKIMFSYNNKELIINETVPNRFSPKSPDKAHLNLHINSLELGDSAVYFCASSHRTQMNTGELFFGEGSRLTVL.

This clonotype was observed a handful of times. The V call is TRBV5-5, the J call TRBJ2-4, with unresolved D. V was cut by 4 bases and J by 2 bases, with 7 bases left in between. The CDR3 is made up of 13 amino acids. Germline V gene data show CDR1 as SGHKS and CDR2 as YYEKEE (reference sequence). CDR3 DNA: TGTGCCAGCAGCCCCAGTACCAAAAACATTCAGTACTTC. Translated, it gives CASSPSTKNIQYF.

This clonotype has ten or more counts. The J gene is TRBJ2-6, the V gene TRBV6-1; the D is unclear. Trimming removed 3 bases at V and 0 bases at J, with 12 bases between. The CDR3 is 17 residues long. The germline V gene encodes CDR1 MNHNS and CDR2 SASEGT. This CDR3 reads CASSELADSSGANVLTF. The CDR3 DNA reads TGTGCCAGCAGTGAGTTAGCAGACTCCTCTGGGGCCAACGTCCTGACTTTC.

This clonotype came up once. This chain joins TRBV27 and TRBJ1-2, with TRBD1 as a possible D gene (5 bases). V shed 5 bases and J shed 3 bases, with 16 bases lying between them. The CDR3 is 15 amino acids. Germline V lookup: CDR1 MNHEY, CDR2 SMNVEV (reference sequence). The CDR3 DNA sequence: TGTGCCAGCAGTGGGGCCCCCCTGGGGGACTATGGCTACACCTTC. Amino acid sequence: CASSGAPLGDYGYTF.

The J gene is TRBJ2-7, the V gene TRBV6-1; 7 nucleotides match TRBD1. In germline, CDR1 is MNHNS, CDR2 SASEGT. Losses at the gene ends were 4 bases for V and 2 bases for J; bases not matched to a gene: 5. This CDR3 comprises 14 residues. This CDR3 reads CASSVQGSPYEQYF. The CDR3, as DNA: TGTGCCAGCAGTGTACAGGGGTCCCCCTACGAGCAGTACTTC.

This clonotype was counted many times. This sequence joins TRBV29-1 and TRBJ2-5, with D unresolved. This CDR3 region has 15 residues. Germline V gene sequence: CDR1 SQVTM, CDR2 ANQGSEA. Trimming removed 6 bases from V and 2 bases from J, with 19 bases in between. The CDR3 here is CSVPPPHGVQETQYF. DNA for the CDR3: TGCAGCGTCCCACCCCCCCATGGAGTGCAAGAGACCCAGTACTTC.

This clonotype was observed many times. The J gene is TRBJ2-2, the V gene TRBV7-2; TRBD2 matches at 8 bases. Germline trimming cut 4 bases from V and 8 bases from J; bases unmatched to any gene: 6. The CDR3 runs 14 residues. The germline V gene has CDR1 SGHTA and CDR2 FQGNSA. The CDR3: CASSWTSRGGELFF. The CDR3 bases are TGTGCCAGCAGCTGGACTAGCCGAGGGGGGGAGCTGTTTTTT.

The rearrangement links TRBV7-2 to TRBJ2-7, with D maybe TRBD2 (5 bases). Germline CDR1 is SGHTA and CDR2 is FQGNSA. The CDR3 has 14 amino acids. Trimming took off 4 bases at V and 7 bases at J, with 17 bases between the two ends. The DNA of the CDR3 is TGTGCCAGCAGCTACCGGACTGAAGCTACGGAGCAGTACTTC. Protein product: CASSYRTEATEQYF.

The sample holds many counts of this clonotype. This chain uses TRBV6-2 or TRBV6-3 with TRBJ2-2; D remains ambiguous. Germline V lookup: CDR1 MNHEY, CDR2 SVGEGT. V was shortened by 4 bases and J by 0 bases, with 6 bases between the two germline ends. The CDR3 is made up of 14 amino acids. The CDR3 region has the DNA TGTGCCAGCAGTTTGATTCCGAACACCGGGGAGCTGTTTTTT. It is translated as CASSLIPNTGELFF.

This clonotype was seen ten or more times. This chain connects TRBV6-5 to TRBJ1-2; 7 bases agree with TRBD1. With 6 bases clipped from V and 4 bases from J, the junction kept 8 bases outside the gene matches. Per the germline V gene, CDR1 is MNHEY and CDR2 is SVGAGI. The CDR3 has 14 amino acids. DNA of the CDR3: TGTGCCAGCAGAAGAATGACAGGGAGCTATGGCTACACCTTC. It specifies CASRRMTGSYGYTF.

CDR3: CASSYLRRQGASSYEQYF. DNA of the CDR3: TGTGCCAGCAGTTACCTGAGGAGACAGGGGGCCAGCTCCTACGAGCAGTACTTC. The rearrangement uses TRBV6-2 or TRBV6-3 and TRBJ2-7; 10 bases are shared with TRBD1. The V gene end was trimmed by 2 bases and the J gene end by 0 bases; junction bases not matched to a gene: 10. Germline V gives CDR1 MNHEY, CDR2 SVGEGT. CDR3 size: 18 residues.

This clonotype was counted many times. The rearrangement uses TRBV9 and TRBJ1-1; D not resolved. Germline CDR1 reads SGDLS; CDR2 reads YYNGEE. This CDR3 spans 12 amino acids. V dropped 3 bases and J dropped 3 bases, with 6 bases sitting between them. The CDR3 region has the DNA TGTGCCAGCAGCGCCTGGGACACTGAAGCTTTCTTT. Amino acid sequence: CASSAWDTEAFF.

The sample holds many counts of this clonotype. In DNA, the CDR3 is TGCAGTGCTAGTGAAGGGGGCGCAGACTATGGCTACACCTTC. This codes for CSASEGGADYGYTF. V gene TRBV20-1 combines with J gene TRBJ1-2, with 7 bases matching TRBD1. CDR1 and CDR2 from the germline V gene are DFQATT and SNEGSKA (reference sequence). This CDR3 comprises 14 residues. Unmatched junction bases numbered 7, after V lost 3 bases and J lost 3 bases.

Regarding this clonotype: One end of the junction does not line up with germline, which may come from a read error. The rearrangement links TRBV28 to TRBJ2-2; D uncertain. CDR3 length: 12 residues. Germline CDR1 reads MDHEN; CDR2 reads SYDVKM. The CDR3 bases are TGTGCCAGCAGTTTAAATACCGCGGAGCTGTTTTTT. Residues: CASSLNTAELFF.

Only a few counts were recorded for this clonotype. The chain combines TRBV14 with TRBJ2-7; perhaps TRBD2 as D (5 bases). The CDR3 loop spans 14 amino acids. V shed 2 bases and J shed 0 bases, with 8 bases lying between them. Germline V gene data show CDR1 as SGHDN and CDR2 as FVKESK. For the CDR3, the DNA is TGTGCCAGCAGCCAACCTAGCCGCTCCTACGAGCAGTACTTC. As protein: CASSQPSRSYEQYF.

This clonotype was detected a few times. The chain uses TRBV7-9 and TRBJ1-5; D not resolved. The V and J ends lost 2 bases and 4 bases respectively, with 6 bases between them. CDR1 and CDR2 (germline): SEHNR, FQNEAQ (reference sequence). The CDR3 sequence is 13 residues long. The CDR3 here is CASSLNWNQPQHF. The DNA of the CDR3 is TGTGCCAGCAGCTTAAATTGGAATCAGCCCCAGCATTTT.

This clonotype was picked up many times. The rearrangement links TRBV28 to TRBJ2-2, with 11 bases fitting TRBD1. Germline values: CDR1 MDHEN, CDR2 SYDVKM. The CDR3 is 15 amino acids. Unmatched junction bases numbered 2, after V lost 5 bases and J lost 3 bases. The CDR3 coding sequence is TGTGCCAGCAGTCGGACAGGGGGCTACACCGGGGAGCTGTTTTTT. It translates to CASSRTGGYTGELFF.

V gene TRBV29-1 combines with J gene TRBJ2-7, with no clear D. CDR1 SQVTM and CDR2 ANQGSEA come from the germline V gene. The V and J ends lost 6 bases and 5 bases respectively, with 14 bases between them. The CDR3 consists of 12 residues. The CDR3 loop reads CSVALLSDEQYF. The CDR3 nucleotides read TGCAGCGTCGCACTCCTATCCGACGAGCAGTACTTC.

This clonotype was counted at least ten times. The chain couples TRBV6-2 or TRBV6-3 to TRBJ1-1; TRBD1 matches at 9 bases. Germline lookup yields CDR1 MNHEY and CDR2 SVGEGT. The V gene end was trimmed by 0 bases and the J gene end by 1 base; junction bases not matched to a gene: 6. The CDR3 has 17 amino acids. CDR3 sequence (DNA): TGTGCCAGCAGTTACTCGCTTCGGACAGGGGAGAACACTGAAGCTTTCTTT. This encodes CASSYSLRTGENTEAFF.

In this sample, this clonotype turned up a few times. CDR3 in amino acids: CASSQEDQGGYEQYF. The CDR3 nucleotides are TGCGCCAGCAGCCAAGAAGATCAGGGCGGCTACGAGCAGTACTTC. The chain employs TRBV4-1 and TRBJ2-7; TRBD1 might be the D (5 bases). The V and J ends lost 0 bases and 3 bases respectively, with 12 bases between them. Germline CDR1 is MGHRA and CDR2 is YSYEKL. The CDR3 extends over 15 amino acids.

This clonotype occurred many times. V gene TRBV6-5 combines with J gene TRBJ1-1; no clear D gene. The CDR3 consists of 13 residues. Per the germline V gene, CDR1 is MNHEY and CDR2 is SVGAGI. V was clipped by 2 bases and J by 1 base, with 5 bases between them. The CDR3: CASSYERNTEAFF. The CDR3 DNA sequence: TGTGCCAGCAGTTACGAGCGGAACACTGAAGCTTTCTTT.

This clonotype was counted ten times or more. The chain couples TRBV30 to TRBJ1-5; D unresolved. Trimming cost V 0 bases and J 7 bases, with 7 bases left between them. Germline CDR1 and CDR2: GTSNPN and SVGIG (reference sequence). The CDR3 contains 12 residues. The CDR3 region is CAWSVNTQPQHF. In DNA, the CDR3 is TGTGCCTGGAGTGTAAACACCCAGCCCCAGCATTTT.

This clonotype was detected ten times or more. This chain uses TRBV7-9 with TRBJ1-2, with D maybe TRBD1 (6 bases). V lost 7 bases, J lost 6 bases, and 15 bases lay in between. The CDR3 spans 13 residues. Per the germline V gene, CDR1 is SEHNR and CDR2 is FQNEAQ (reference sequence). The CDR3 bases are TGTGCCAGCACCCCTGGGGGGCCTCATGGCTACACCTTC. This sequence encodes CASTPGGPHGYTF. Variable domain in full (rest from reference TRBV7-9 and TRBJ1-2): DTGVSQNPRHKITKRGQNVTFRCDPISEHNRLYWYRQTLGQGPEFLTYFQNEAQLEKSRLLSDRFSAERPKGSFSTLEIQRTEQGDSAMYLCASTPGGPHGYTFGSGTRLTVV.

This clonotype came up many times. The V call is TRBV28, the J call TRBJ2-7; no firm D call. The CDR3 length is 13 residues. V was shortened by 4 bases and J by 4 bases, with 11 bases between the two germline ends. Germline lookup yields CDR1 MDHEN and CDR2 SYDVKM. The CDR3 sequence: CASSSETRYEQYF. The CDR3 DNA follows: TGTGCCAGCAGTTCTGAGACCCGATACGAGCAGTACTTC. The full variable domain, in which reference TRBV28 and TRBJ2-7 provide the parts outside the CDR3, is DVKVTQSSRYLVKRTGEKVFLECVQDMDHENMFWYRQDPGLGLRLIYFSYDVKMKEKGDIPEGYSVSREKKERFSLILESASTNQTSMYLCASSSETRYEQYFGPGTRLTVT.

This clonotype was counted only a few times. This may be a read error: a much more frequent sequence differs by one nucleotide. CDR3 bases: TGTGCCAGCAGTTTCACCGGACAGTCCCTCTATGGCTACGCCTTC. This gives the protein CASSFTGQSLYGYAF. The chain carries TRBV12-3 or TRBV12-4 and TRBJ1-2, with D perhaps TRBD1 (6 bases). This CDR3 is built from 15 residues.